This section outlines one T cell receptor beta chain sequence together with its context. As yet, its antigen is unknown. Trimming removed 1 base from V and 8 bases from J; junction bases left unmatched: 5. The CDR3 spans 14 residues. Germline assignment: CDR1 GTSNPN and CDR2 SVGIG (reference sequence). This entry belongs to a study of PD-1 blockade in classical Hodgkin lymphoma. Each of the patients experienced relapse following autologous stem cell transplantation, and their brentuximab vedotin exposure differed. Data came from immunoSEQ multiplex PCR; TCRdb stores just in-frame clones and leaves some out. The sample records approximately 100,000 clones, roughly 91% being singletons. Study results and limitations: Patients who responded completely had about the same baseline diversity as newly diagnosed patients. A reduction in baseline TCR diversity was reportedly seen in newly diagnosed patients relative to healthy donors. Significant TCR diversity gains by C4D1 occurred in CD4+ but not CD8+ cells.

The source material was peripheral blood mononuclear cells (PBMCs), sampled before the second cycle of nivolumab. The receptor was isolated from a human donor with classical Hodgkin lymphoma. The rearrangement links TRBV30 to TRBJ1-6; 7 bases fit TRBD1. The CDR3 DNA sequence: TGTGCCTGGAGTGCCGGGACAGTACATTCACCCCTCCACTTT. Translated: CAWSAGTVHSPLHF.